Each of the 8 T cell receptor beta chains below was sequenced from the same sample in a study of T-cell reconstitution after alpha-beta-depleted transplantation in children. Preparation of the TCRbeta library was carried out with unique molecular identifiers. Via MiXCR, TCRdb re-called the PCR reads, giving one row per CDR3 protein. The sample has 150,000 to 250,000 distinct CDR3 sequences; approximately 14% are singletons. This specimen was PBMCs from the stem cell graft donor, taken from the stem cell graft. These receptors all come from a human donor who donated a stem cell graft to a child with acute lymphoblastic leukemia.

The rearrangement links TRBV12-3 or TRBV12-4 to TRBJ1-2; D call uncertain. V lost 5 bases to trimming and J lost 4 bases, with 5 bases between them. The CDR3 consists of 11 residues. This CDR3 reads CASSRAYGYTF. CDR3 coding DNA: TGTGCCAGCAGTCGTGCCTATGGCTACACCTTC.

This clonotype was seen many times. The genes are TRBV5-1 and TRBJ2-5, with D unresolved. Trimming left V 0 bases short and J 5 bases short, with 8 bases between. CDR3 length equals 13 residues. Germline V gene sequence: CDR1 SGHRS, CDR2 YFSETQ. The CDR3 nucleotides read TGCGCCAGCAGCTTGGAGGTGATGGAGACCCAGTACTTC. Amino acid sequence: CASSLEVMETQYF.

CDR3 nucleotides: TGTGCCAGCAGTGGCCCTGTCGGGAGGGCCTCGGGAGATACGCAGTATTTT. Its translation is CASSGPVGRASGDTQYF. The chain is built from TRBV6-1 and TRBJ2-3, with 8 positions matching TRBD2. This CDR3 is built from 17 residues. CDR1 is MNHNS, CDR2 SASEGT, per germline. The J segment lost 5 bases and the V segment lost 4 bases, leaving 14 bases of the junction unmatched.

The chain recombines TRBV29-1 with TRBJ2-7; tentatively, D is TRBD1 or TRBD2 (6 bases each). V lost 7 bases and J 6 bases, leaving 19 bases between the germline ends. The germline V gene encodes CDR1 SQVTM and CDR2 ANQGSEA. CDR3 length: 13 residues. This CDR3 is CSALKGGRGEQYF. CDR3 DNA sequence: TGCAGCGCCCTCAAGGGGGGCAGGGGCGAGCAGTACTTC.

The V and J genes are TRBV23-1 and TRBJ2-7; the D gene is possibly TRBD1 (5 bases). TRBV23-1 is labeled an ORF, and its function is uncertain. V was cut by 0 bases and J by 5 bases, with 26 bases left in between. This CDR3 is built from 19 residues. CDR3 sequence (DNA): TGCGCCAGCAGTCAATCGGCGGACACCAACCAAGGGTACGTCAACGAGCAGTACTTC. The encoded protein is CASSQSADTNQGYVNEQYF.

The rearrangement joins TRBV7-9 to TRBJ1-1; D gene ambiguous. From germline, CDR1 is SEHNR and CDR2 FQNEAQ (reference sequence). The CDR3 extends over 13 amino acids. Trimming stripped 3 bases from V and 5 bases from J, with 10 bases between. CDR3 sequence (DNA): TGTGCCAGCAGCTTCGAGGATCGGACTGAAGCTTTCTTT. It encodes CASSFEDRTEAFF.

The chain links TRBV3-1 to TRBJ2-3; possibly TRBD2 for D (5 bases). This CDR3 is built from 15 residues. V gave up 4 bases and J gave up 0 bases, with 11 bases separating them. Germline V gene data show CDR1 as LGHDT and CDR2 as YNNKEL (reference sequence). The CDR3 spells CASSRLGGSTDTQYF. For the CDR3, the DNA is TGTGCCAGCAGCCGCCTCGGCGGGAGCACAGATACGCAGTATTTT.

This clonotype was seen at least ten times. V and J are TRBV12-3 or TRBV12-4 and TRBJ1-1, with D unresolved. Trimming pared 5 bases from V and 1 base from J, leaving 11 bases between. The CDR3 is 14 residues long. CDR3 coding DNA: TGTGCCAGCAGTCATATGGGCGGGAACACTGAAGCTTTCTTT. Its protein is CASSHMGGNTEAFF.